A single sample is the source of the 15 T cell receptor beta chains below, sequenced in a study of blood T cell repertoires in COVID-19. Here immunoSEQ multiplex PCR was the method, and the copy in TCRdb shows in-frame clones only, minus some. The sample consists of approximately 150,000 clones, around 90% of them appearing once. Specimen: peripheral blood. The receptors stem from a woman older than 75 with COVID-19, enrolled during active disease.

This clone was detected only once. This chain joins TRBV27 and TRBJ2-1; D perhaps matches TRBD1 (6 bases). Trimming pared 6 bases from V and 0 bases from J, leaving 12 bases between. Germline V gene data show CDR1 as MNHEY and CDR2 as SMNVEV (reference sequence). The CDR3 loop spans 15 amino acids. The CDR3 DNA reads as TGTGCCAGCAGAGCAGGGGTCAGCTCCTACAATGAGCAGTTCTTC. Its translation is CASRAGVSSYNEQFF.

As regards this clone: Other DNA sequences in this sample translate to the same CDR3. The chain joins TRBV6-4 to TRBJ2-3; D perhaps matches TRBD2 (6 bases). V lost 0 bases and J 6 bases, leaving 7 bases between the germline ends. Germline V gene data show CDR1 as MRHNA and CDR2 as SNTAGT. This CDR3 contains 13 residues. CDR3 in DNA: TGTGCCAGCAGTGACTCCGGAGGGGATACGCAGTATTTT. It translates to CASSDSGGDTQYF.

This CDR3 is CASSLAGSAAYNEQFF. CDR3 nucleotide sequence: TGTGCCAGCAGCTTAGCTGGTAGCGCGGCCTACAATGAGCAGTTCTTC. The chain is built from TRBV7-2 and TRBJ2-1; tentative D call: TRBD2 (5 bases). CDR1 and CDR2 from the germline V gene are SGHTA and FQGNSA. This CDR3 spans 16 amino acids. V lost 0 bases, J lost 2 bases, and 11 bases lay in between.

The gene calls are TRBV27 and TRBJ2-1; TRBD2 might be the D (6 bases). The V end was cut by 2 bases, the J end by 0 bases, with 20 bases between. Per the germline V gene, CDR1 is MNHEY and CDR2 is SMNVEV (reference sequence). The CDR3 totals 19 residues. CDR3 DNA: TGTGCCAGCAGTTTAAAGCCCCCCACTAGCCCCCTCTCCTACAATGAGCAGTTCTTC. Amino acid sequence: CASSLKPPTSPLSYNEQFF.

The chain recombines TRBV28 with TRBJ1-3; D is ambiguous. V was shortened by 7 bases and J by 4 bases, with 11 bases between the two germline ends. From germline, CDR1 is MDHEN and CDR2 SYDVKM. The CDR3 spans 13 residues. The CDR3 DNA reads TGTGCCAGCACTCTCACCCAGGGAAACACCATATATTTT. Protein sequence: CASTLTQGNTIYF.

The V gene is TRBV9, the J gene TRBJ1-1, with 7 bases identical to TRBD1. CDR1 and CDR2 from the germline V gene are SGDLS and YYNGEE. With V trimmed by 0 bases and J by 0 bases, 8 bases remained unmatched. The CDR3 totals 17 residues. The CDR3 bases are TGTGCCAGCAGCGTAGATTCCCCCGGGACAGTGAACACTGAAGCTTTCTTT. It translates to CASSVDSPGTVNTEAFF. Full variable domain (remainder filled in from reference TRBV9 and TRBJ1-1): DSGVTQTPKHLITATGQRVTLRCSPRSGDLSVYWYQQSLDQGLQFLIQYYNGEERAKGNILERFSAQQFPDLHSELNLSSLELGDSALYFCASSVDSPGTVNTEAFFGQGTRLTVV.

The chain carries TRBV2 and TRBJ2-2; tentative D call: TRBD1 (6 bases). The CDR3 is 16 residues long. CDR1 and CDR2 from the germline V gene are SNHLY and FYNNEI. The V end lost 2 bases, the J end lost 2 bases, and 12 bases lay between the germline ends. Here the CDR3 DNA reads TGTGCCAGCAGTGAATGGAGACAGGCAAACACCGGGGAGCTGTTTTTT. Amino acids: CASSEWRQANTGELFF.

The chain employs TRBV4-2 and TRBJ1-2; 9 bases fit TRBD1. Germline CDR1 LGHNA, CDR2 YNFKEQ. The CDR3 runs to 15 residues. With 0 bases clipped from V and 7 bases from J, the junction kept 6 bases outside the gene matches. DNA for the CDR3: TGTGCCAGCAGCCAAGACCCCGGACAGGGGTTTGGCTACACCTTC. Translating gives CASSQDPGQGFGYTF.

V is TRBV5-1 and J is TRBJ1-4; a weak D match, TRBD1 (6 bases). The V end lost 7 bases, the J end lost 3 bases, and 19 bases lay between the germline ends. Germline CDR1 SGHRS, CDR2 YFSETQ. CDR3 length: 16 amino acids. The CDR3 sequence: CASSPWGGPSNEKLFF. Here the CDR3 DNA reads TGCGCCAGCTCCCCCTGGGGGGGGCCCTCTAATGAAAAACTGTTTTTT.

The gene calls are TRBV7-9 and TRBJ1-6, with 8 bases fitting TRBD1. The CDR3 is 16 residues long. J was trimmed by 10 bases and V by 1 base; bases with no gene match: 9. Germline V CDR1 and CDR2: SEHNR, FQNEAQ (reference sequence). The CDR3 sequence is CASSLGTGQGGSPLHF. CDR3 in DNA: TGTGCCAGCAGCTTAGGGACCGGACAGGGAGGGTCACCCCTCCACTTT. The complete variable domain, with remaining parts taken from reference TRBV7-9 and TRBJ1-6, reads DTGVSQNPRHKITKRGQNVTFRCDPISEHNRLYWYRQTLGQGPEFLTYFQNEAQLEKSRLLSDRFSAERPKGSFSTLEIQRTEQGDSAMYLCASSLGTGQGGSPLHFGNGTRLTVT.

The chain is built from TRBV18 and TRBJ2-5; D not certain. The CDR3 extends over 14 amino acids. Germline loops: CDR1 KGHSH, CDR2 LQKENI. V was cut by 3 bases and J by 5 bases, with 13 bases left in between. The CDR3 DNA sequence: TGTGCCAGCTCACCTAGAGCAGACGGGGAGACCCAGTACTTC. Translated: CASSPRADGETQYF.

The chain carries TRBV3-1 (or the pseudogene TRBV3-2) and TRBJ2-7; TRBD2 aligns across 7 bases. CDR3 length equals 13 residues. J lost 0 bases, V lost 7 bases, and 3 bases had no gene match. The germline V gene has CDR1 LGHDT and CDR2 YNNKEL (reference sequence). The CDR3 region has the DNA TGTGCCAGCACAAGCGGGAACTCCTACGAGCAGTACTTC. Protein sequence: CASTSGNSYEQYF.

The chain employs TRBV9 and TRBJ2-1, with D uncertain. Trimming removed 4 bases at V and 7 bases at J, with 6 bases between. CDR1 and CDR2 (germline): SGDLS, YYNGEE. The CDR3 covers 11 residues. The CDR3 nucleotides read TGTGCCAGCAGCCGTAGTAATGAGCAGTTCTTC. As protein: CASSRSNEQFF.

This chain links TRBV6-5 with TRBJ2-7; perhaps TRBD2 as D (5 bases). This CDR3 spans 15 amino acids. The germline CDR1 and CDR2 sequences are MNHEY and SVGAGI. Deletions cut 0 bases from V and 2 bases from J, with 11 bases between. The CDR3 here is CASSYSRAQTYEQYF. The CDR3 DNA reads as TGTGCCAGCAGTTACTCGCGGGCCCAGACCTACGAGCAGTACTTC.

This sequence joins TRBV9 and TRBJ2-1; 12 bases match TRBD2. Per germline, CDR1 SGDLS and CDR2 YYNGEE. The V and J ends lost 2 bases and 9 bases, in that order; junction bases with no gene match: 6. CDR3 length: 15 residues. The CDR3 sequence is CASSVGLAGTGEQFF. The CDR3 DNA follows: TGTGCCAGCAGCGTCGGACTAGCGGGAACCGGTGAGCAGTTCTTC.